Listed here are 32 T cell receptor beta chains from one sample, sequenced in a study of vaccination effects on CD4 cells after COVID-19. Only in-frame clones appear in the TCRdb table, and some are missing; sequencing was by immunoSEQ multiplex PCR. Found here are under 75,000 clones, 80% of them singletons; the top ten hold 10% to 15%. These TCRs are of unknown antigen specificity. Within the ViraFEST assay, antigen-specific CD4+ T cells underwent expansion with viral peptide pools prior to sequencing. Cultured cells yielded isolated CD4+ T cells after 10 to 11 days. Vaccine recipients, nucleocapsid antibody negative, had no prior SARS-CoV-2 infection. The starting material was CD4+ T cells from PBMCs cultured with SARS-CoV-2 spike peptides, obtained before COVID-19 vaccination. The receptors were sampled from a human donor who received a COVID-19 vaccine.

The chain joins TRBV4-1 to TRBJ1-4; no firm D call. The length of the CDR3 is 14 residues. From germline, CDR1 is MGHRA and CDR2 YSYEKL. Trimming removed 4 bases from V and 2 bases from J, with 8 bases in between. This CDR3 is CASSLGGTNEKLFF. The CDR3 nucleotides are TGCGCCAGCAGCCTAGGAGGGACTAATGAAAAACTGTTTTTT.

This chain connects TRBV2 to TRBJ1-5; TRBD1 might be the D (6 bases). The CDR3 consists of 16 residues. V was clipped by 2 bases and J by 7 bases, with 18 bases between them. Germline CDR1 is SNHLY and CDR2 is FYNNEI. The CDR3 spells CASSELIGGIKQPQHF. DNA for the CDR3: TGTGCCAGCAGTGAACTAATTGGGGGCATTAAGCAGCCCCAGCATTTT.

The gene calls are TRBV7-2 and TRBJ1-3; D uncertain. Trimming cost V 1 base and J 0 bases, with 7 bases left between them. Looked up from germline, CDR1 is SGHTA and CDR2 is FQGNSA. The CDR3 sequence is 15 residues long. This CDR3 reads CASSLVQTSGNTIYF. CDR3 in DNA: TGTGCCAGCAGCTTAGTCCAGACCTCTGGAAACACCATATATTTT.

CDR3 coding DNA: TGTGCCAGCAGCTACCCCGGGGTTGGGAACACTGAAGCTTTCTTT. It translates to CASSYPGVGNTEAFF. The chain employs TRBV3-1 (or the pseudogene TRBV3-2) and TRBJ1-1; D call uncertain. This CDR3 spans 15 amino acids. Per germline, CDR1 LGHDT and CDR2 YNNKEL (reference sequence). Trimming took off 5 bases at V and 1 base at J, with 14 bases between the two ends.

The CDR3 is CASNRDGSSYEQYV. The CDR3 nucleotides are TGTGCCAGTAATCGGGACGGAAGCTCCTACGAGCAGTACGTC. The rearrangement uses TRBV6-5 and TRBJ2-7, with D perhaps given as TRBD1 or TRBD2 (5 bases each). CDR1 and CDR2 (germline): MNHEY, SVGAGI. Trimming cost V 9 bases and J 0 bases, with 15 bases left between them. CDR3 size: 14 residues.

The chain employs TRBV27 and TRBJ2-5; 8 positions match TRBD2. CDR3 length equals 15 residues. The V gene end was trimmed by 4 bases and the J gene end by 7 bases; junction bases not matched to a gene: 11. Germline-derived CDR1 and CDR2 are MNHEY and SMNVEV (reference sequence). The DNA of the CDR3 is TGTGCCAGCAGTTCGATAGCGGGGATACGATGGACCCAGTACTTC. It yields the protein CASSSIAGIRWTQYF.

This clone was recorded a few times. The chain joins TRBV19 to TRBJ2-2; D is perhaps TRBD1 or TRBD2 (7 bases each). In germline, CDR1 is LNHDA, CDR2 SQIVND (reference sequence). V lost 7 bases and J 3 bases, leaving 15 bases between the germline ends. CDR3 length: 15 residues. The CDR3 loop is CASTMGRGHTGELFF. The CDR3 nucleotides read TGTGCCAGTACCATGGGGAGGGGGCACACCGGGGAGCTGTTTTTT.

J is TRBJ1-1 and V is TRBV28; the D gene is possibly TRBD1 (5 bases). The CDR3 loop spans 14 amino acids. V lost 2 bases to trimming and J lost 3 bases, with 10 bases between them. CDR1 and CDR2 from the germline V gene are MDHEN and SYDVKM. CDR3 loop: CASSLRAGHTEAFF. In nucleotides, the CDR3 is TGTGCCAGCAGTTTAAGGGCGGGACACACTGAAGCTTTCTTT.

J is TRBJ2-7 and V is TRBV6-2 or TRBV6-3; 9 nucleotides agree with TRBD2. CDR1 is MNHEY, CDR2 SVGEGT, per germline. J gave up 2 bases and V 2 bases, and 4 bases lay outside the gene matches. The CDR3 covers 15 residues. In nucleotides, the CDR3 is TGTGCCAGCAGTTACCTAGCGGGGTCCCCCTACGAGCAGTACGTC. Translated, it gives CASSYLAGSPYEQYV.

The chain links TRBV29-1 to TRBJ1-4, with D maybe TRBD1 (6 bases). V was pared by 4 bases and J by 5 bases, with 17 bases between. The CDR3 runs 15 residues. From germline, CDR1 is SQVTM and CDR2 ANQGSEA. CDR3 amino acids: CSVGHLQGRNEKLFF. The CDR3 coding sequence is TGCAGCGTTGGACACTTACAGGGACGGAATGAAAAACTGTTTTTT.

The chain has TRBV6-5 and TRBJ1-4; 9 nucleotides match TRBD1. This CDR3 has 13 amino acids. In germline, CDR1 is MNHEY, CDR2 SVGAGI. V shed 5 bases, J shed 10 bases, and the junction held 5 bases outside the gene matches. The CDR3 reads CASSPDRGGKLFF. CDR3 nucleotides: TGTGCCAGCAGTCCGGACAGGGGTGGAAAACTGTTTTTT.

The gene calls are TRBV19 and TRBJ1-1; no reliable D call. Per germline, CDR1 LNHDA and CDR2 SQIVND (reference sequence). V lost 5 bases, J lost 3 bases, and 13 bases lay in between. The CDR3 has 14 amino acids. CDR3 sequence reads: CASSQWLVDTEAFF. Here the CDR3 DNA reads TGTGCCAGTAGTCAATGGTTGGTGGACACTGAAGCTTTCTTT.

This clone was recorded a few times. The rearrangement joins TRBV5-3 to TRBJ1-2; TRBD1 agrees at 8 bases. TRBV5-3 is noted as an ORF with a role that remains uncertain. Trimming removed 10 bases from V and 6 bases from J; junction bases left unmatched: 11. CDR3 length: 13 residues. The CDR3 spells CAPTGDDIHGYTF. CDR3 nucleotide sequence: TGTGCCCCGACAGGGGATGATATTCATGGCTACACCTTC.

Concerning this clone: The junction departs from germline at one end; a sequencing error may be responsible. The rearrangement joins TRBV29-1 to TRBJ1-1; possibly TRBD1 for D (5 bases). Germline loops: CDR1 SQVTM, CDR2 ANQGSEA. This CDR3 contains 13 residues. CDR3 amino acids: CSVKDNQGTEAFF. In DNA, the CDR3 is TGCAGCGTTAAAGATAACCAGGGAACTGAAGCTTTCTTT.

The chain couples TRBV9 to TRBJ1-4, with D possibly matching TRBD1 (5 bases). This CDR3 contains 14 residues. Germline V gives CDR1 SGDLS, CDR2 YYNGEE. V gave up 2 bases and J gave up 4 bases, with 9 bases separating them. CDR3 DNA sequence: TGTGCCAGCAGCGTTGGACACCTTAATGAAAAACTGTTTTTT. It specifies CASSVGHLNEKLFF.

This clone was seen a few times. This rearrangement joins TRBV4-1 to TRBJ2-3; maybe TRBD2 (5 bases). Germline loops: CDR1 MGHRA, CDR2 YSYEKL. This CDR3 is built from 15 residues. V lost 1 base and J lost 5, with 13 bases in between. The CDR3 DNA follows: TGCGCCAGCAGCCAAGCGTGGCTAGCAAGAGATACGCAGTATTTT. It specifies CASSQAWLARDTQYF.

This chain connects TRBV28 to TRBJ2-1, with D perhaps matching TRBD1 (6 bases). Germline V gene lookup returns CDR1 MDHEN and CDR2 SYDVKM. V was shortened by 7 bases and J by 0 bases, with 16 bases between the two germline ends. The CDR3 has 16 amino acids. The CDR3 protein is CASKLQGPFSYNEQFF. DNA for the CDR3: TGTGCCAGCAAACTACAGGGACCTTTCTCCTACAATGAGCAGTTCTTC.

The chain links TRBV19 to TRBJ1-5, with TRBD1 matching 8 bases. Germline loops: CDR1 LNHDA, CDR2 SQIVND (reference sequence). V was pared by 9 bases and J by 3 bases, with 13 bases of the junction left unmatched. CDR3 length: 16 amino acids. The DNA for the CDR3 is TGTGCCAGCAGAGGGGGAGACAGGGGCGTCAATCAGCCCCAGCATTTT. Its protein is CASRGGDRGVNQPQHF.

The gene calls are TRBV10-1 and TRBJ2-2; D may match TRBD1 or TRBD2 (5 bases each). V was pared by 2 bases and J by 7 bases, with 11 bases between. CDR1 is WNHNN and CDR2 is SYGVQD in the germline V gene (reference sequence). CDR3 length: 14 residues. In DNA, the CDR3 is TGCGCCAGCAGTGAGAAGAGGGGTGGCGGGGAGCTGTTTTTT. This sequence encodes CASSEKRGGGELFF.

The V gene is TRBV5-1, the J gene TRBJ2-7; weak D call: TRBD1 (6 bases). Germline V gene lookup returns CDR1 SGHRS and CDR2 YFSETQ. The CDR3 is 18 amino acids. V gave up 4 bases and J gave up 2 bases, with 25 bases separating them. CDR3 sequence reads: CASSTYRTGWALTYEQYV. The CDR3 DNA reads TGCGCCAGCAGCACCTACCGAACAGGGTGGGCTTTGACCTACGAGCAGTACGTC.

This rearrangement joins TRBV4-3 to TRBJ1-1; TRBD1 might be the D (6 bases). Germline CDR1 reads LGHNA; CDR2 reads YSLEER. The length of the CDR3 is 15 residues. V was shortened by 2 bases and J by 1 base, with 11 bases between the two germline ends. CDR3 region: CASSQLTGKNTEAFF. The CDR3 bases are TGCGCCAGCAGCCAACTAACAGGGAAGAACACTGAAGCTTTCTTT.

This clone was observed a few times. Written as DNA, the CDR3 is TGTGCCAGCACTGTGATGGTGCCACCCTACGAGCAGTACGTC. It specifies CASTVMVPPYEQYV. The chain links TRBV2 to TRBJ2-7; D not resolved. Trimming took off 7 bases at V and 2 bases at J, with 15 bases between the two ends. The CDR3 is 14 residues long. Germline V gives CDR1 SNHLY, CDR2 FYNNEI.

The CDR3 DNA reads TGTGCCAGCAGTGTCCAGGGGCCCAATCAGCCCCAGCATTTT. It specifies CASSVQGPNQPQHF. V and J are TRBV2 and TRBJ1-5; D possibly corresponds to TRBD1 (6 bases). Germline loops: CDR1 SNHLY, CDR2 FYNNEI. Trimming pared 4 bases from V and 3 bases from J, leaving 10 bases between. This CDR3 has 14 residues. Supplemented by reference TRBV2 and TRBJ1-5, the full variable domain reads EPEVTQTPSHQVTQMGQEVILRCVPISNHLYFYWYRQILGQKVEFLVSFYNNEISEKSEIFDDQFSVERPDGSNFTLKIRSTKLEDSAMYFCASSVQGPNQPQHFGDGTRLSIL.

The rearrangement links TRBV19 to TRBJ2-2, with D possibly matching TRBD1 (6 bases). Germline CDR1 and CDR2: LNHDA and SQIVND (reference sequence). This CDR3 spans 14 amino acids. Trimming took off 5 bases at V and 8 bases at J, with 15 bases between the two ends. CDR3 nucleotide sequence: TGTGCCAGTAGTGACAGGAATAATAGGGGGGAGCTGTTTTTT. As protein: CASSDRNNRGELFF.

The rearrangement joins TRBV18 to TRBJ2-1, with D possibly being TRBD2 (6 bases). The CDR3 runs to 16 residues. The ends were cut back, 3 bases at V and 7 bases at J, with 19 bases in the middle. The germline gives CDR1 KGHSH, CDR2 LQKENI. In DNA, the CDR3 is TGTGCCAGCTCACCCCGGAGGCGGGGTAGTGGGAATGAGCAGTTCTTC. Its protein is CASSPRRRGSGNEQFF.

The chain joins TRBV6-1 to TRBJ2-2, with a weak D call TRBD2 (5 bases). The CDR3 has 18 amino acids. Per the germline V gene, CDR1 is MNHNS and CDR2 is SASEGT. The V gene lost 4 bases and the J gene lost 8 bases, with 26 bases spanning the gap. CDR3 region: CASSARPFPGSFGGELFF. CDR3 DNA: TGTGCCAGCAGTGCGCGGCCCTTCCCTGGGAGCTTTGGGGGGGAGCTGTTTTTT.

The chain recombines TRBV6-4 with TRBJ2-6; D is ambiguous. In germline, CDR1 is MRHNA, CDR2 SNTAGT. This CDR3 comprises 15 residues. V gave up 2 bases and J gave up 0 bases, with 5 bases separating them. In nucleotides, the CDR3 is TGTGCCAGCAGTGACATCCGCTCTGGGGCCAACGTCCTGACTTTC. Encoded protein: CASSDIRSGANVLTF.

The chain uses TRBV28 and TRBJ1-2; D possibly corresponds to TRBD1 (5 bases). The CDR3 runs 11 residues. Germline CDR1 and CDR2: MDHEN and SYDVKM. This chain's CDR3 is CAISSGNGYTF. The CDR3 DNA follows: TGTGCAATCTCGTCAGGGAATGGCTACACCTTC.

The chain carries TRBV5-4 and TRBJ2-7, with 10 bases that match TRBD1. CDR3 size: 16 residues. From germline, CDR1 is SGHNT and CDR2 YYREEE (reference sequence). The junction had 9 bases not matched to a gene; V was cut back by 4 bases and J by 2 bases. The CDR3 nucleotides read TGTGCCAGCAGCCTGCCGGGACAGGGGCCTCCCTACGAGCAGTACGTC. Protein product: CASSLPGQGPPYEQYV.

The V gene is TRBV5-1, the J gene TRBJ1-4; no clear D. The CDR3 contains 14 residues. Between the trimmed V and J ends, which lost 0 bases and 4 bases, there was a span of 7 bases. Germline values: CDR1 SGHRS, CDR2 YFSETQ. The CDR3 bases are TGCGCCAGCAGCTTGGGACTTCTTAATGAAAAACTGTTTTTT. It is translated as CASSLGLLNEKLFF.

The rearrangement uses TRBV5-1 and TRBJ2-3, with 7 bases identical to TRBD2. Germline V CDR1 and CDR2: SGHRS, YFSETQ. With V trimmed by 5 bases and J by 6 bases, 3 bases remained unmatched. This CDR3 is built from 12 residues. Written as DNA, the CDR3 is TGCGCCAGCAGGGGAGGGTTGGATACGCAGTATTTT. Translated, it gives CASRGGLDTQYF.

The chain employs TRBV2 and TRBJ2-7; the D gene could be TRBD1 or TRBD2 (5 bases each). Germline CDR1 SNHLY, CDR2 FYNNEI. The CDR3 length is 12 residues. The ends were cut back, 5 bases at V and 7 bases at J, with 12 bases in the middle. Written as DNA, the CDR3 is TGTGCCAGCAGTCAAGGGGAGACAGAGCAGTACGTC. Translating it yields CASSQGETEQYV.